This T cell receptor beta chain was sequenced in a study of CXCR3-negative and CXCR3-positive naive CD8 T cells. Overall study findings and caveats: Naive cells, whether CXCR3-negative or CXCR3-positive, had similar TRBV-TRBJ usage, while memory cells differed. For CXCR3-positive naive cells, TRB CDR3s were more hydrophobic than those of CXCR3-negative naive cells.

To note about this clonotype: Its antigen is not known.

UMI-labeled TRB cDNA libraries were prepared by 5' RACE. From the 5' RACE reads, TCRdb lists one entry per CDR3 protein and no DNA. Its listing shows about 5,300 distinct CDR3 sequences. Among CD8+ T cells, naive ones were CD45RO-CCR7+CD27+CD95-. This clonotype originated in a human donor in good health. Some clones in this sample may be carry-over from other donors' samples. The material sequenced was naive CXCR3+ CD8+ T cells from blood. The subset is: CD45RO-CCR7+CD27+CD95- naive CD8+ T cells expressing CXCR3 (TNR3+).

CDR3: CASSPGTGDGDEQYF. The chain combines TRBV5-1 with TRBJ2-7; TCRdb proposes TRBD1, but this gene call is untestable without DNA. CDR3 size: 15 residues. The V gene's germline CDR1 is SGHRS and CDR2 YFSETQ.